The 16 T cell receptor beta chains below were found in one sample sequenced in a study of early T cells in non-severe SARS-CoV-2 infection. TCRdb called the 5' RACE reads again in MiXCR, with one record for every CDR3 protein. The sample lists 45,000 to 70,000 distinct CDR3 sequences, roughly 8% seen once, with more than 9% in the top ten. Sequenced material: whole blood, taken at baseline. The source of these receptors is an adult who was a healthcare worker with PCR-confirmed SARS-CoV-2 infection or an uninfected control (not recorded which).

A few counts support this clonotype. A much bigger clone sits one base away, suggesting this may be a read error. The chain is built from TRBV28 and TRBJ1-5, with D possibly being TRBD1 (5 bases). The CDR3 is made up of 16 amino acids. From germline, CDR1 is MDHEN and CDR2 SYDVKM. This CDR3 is CACSFLTGPLNQPQHF. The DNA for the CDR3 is TGTGCCTGCAGTTTTCTTACGGGACCGCTTAATCAGCCCCAGCATTTT.

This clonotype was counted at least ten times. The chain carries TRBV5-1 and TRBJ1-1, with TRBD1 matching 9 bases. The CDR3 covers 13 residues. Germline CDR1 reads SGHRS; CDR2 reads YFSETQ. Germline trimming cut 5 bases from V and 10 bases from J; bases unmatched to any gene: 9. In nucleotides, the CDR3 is TGCGCCAGCAGACCGACAGGGGGTGGAGGAGCTTTCTTT. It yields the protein CASRPTGGGGAFF.

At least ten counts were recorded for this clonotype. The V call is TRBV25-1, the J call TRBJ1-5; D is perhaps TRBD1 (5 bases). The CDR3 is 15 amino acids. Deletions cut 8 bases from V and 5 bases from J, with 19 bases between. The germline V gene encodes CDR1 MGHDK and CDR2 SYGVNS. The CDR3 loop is CASRGSGSSDQPQHF. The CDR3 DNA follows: TGTGCCAGCCGGGGGTCCGGCTCGTCGGATCAGCCCCAGCATTTT.

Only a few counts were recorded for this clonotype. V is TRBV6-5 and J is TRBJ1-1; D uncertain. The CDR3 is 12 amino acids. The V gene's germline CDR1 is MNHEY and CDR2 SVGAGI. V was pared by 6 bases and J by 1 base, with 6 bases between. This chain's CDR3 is CASRLGNTEAFF. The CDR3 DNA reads TGTGCCAGCAGGCTCGGGAACACTGAAGCTTTCTTT.

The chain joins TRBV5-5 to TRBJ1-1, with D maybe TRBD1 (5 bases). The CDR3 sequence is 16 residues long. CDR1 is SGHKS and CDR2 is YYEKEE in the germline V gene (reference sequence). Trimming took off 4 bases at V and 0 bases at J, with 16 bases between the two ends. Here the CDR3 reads CASSRDVSRMNTEAFF. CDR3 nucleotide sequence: TGTGCCAGCAGCAGGGACGTTTCGAGGATGAACACTGAAGCTTTCTTT.

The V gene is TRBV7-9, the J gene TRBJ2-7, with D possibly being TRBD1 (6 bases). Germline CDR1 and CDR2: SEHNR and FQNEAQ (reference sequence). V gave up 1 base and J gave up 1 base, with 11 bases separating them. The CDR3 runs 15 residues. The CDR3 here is CASSLVGQRSYEQYF. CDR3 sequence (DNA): TGTGCCAGCAGCTTAGTTGGACAGAGGTCCTACGAGCAGTACTTC.

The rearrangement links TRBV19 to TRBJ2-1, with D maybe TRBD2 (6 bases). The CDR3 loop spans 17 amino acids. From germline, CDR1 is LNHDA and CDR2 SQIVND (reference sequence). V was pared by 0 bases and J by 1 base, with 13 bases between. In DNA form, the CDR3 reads TGTGCCAGTAGTATAGACAAGACTAGTTCGTCCTACAATGAGCAGTTCTTC. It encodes CASSIDKTSSSYNEQFF.

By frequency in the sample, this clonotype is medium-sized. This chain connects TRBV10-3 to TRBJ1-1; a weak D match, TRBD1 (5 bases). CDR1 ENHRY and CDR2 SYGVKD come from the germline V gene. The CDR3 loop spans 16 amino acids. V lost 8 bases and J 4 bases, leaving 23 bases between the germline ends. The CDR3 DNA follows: TGTGCCATCGGTCGGGGGGAGGGAGCTACACCCACTGAAGCTTTCTTT. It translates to CAIGRGEGATPTEAFF.

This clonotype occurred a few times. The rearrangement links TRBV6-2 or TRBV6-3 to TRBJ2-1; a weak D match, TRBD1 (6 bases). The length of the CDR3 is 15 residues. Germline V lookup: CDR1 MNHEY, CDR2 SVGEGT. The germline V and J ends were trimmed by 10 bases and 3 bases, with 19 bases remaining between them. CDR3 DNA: TGTGCCACCGCCCGGTCCCGGGACAACTACAATGAGCAGTTCTTC. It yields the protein CATARSRDNYNEQFF.

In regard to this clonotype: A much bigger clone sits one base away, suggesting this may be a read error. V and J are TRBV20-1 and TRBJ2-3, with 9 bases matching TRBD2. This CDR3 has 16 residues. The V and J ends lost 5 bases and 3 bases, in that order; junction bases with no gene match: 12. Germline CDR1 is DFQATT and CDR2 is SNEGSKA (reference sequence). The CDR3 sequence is CSARGTSRRLTDTQYF. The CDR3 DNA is TGCAGTGCTCGTGGGACTAGCAGGAGGTTGACAGATACGCAGTATTTT.

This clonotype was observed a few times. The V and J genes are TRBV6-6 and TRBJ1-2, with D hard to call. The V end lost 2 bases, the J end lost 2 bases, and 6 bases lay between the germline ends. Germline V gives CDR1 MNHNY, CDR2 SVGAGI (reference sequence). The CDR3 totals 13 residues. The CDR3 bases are TGTGCCAGCAGTTACGTGGTAAACTATGGCTACACCTTC. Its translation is CASSYVVNYGYTF.

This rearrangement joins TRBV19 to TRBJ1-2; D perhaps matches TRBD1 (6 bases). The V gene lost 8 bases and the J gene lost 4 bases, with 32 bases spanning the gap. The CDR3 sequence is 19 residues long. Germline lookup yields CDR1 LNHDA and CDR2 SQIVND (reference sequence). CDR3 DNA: TGTGCCAGTGCGGGACCAAGAAAGGGGGGATACATTCTCGGCTATGGCTACACCTTC. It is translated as CASAGPRKGGYILGYGYTF.

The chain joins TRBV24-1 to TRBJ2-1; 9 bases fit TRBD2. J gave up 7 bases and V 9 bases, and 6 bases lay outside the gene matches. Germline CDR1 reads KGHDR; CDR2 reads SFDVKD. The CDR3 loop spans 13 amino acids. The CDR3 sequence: CATGTSYGNEQFF. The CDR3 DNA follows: TGTGCCACCGGGACTAGCTACGGGAATGAGCAGTTCTTC.

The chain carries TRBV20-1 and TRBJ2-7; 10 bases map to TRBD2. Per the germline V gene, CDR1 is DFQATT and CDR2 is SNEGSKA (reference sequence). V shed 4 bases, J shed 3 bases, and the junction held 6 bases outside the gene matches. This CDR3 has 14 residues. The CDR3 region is CSAKRTSGDYEQYF. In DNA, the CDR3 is TGCAGTGCTAAAAGGACTAGCGGAGACTACGAGCAGTACTTC.

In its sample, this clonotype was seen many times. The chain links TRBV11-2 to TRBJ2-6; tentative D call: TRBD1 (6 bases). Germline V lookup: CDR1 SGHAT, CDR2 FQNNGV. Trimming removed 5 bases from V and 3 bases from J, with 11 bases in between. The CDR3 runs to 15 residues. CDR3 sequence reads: CASSEQGSGANVLTF. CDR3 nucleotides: TGTGCCAGCAGCGAACAGGGAAGTGGGGCCAACGTCCTGACTTTC.

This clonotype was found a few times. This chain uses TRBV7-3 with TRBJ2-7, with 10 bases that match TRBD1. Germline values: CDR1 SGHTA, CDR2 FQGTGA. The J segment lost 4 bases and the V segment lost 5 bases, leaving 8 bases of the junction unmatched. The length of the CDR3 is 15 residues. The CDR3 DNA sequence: TGTGCCAGCAGCGGATCCGGGACAGGGGAGTACGAGCAGTACTTC. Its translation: CASSGSGTGEYEQYF.